These 32 T cell receptor beta chains originate from one sample sequenced in a study of shared clonotypes between healthy human individuals. Naive CD8 cells comprised CD45RO-negative, CCR7-positively selected cells, excluding terminally differentiated effector memory CD45RA+ cells. TCRdb keeps only in-frame clones here, not all; method: immunoSEQ multiplex PCR. Here the sample spans under 2,000,000 clones, roughly 95% being singletons. The source material was naive CD8+ T cells sorted from blood. The receptor source for this set is a man aged 18 to 29 in good health.

The chain has TRBV10-3 and TRBJ2-1; D remains unclear. In germline, CDR1 is ENHRY, CDR2 SYGVKD. The CDR3 spans 10 residues. The V end was cut by 10 bases, the J end by 4 bases, with 5 bases between. The DNA of the CDR3 is TGTGCCACTCGATACAATGAGCAGTTCTTC. Translating gives CATRYNEQFF.

The chain couples TRBV7-9 to TRBJ2-7, with 10 bases identical to TRBD2. The germline gives CDR1 SEHNR, CDR2 FQNEAQ (reference sequence). The CDR3 extends over 16 amino acids. With 4 bases clipped from V and 0 bases from J, the junction kept 6 bases outside the gene matches. CDR3 DNA sequence: TGTGCCAGCAGCTCCCGTACTAGCGGGGTCTCCTACGAGCAGTACTTC. This sequence encodes CASSSRTSGVSYEQYF.

The chain employs TRBV7-9 and TRBJ1-4; D may be TRBD1 (5 bases). The CDR3 is 17 amino acids. Deletions cut 7 bases from V and 2 bases from J, with 20 bases between. In germline, CDR1 is SEHNR, CDR2 FQNEAQ (reference sequence). The CDR3 sequence is CASTGSDTGRTNEKLFF. The CDR3 region has the DNA TGTGCCAGCACGGGGTCGGACACAGGTCGTACTAATGAAAAACTGTTTTTT.

For this clone: The same CDR3 is also encoded by other DNA sequences in this sample. V and J are TRBV5-6 and TRBJ2-7; D is perhaps TRBD1 (6 bases). Trimming stripped 0 bases from V and 4 bases from J, with 11 bases between. This CDR3 contains 14 residues. The V gene's germline CDR1 is SGHDT and CDR2 YYEEEE. Here the CDR3 DNA reads TGTGCCAGCAGCTTGGGGGCAGGGACATACGAGCAGTACTTC. Its translation: CASSLGAGTYEQYF.

The genes are TRBV30 and TRBJ2-1, with 9 bases fitting TRBD2. V lost 0 bases, J lost 8 bases, and 8 bases stayed unmatched. The germline gives CDR1 GTSNPN, CDR2 SVGIG (reference sequence). The CDR3 spans 15 residues. The CDR3 coding sequence is TGTGCCTGGAGTGTCCTGGGCGGGGGGGCCGATGAGCAGTTCTTC. It encodes CAWSVLGGGADEQFF.

As for this clone: This CDR3 is also generated by other DNA sequences in the sample. The rearrangement links TRBV9 to TRBJ2-7; D remains ambiguous. The CDR3 contains 13 residues. The germline V gene encodes CDR1 SGDLS and CDR2 YYNGEE. Between the trimmed V and J ends, which lost 0 bases and 5 bases, there was a span of 9 bases. Here the CDR3 DNA reads TGTGCCAGCAGCGTAGGTCGGACCGACGAGCAGTACTTC. This encodes CASSVGRTDEQYF.

The chain uses TRBV6-1 and TRBJ1-2, with 9 positions matching TRBD1. The length of the CDR3 is 17 residues. CDR1 is MNHNS, CDR2 SASEGT, per germline. V shed 3 bases and J 1 base; nucleotides not matched to a gene: 9. The CDR3 loop is CASSDPPGTGRNYGYTF. As DNA, the CDR3 is TGTGCCAGCAGTGACCCACCCGGGACAGGGCGTAACTATGGCTACACCTTC.

The count of this clone is one. A much more abundant neighbour one base away suggests this may be a read error. V and J are TRBV5-6 and TRBJ1-2, with no clear D. V lost 2 bases to trimming and J lost 2 bases, with 7 bases between them. The CDR3 consists of 13 residues. Germline V gene data show CDR1 as SGHDT and CDR2 as YYEEEE. Here the CDR3 reads CASSFEENYGYTF. The CDR3 DNA reads as TGTGCCAGCAGCTTTGAGGAGAACTATGGCTACACCTTC.

The chain recombines TRBV2 with TRBJ1-2; D unresolved. The CDR3 extends over 16 amino acids. Trimming stripped 2 bases from V and 6 bases from J, with 19 bases between. From germline, CDR1 is SNHLY and CDR2 FYNNEI. The DNA for the CDR3 is TGTGCCAGCAGTGAATCCTGGCCAGGTCTAACGGATGGCTACACCTTC. This codes for CASSESWPGLTDGYTF. Drawing the rest from reference TRBV2 and TRBJ1-2, the complete variable domain is EPEVTQTPSHQVTQMGQEVILRCVPISNHLYFYWYRQILGQKVEFLVSFYNNEISEKSEIFDDQFSVERPDGSNFTLKIRSTKLEDSAMYFCASSESWPGLTDGYTFGSGTRLTVV.

The V and J genes are TRBV7-9 and TRBJ2-1, with D uncertain. This CDR3 contains 13 residues. Trimming shortened V by 2 bases and J by 10 bases, and 12 bases separated the two germline ends. Per germline, CDR1 SEHNR and CDR2 FQNEAQ (reference sequence). CDR3 in DNA: TGTGCCAGCAGCTTACCTCTCCTGCGGGAGCAGTTCTTC. As protein: CASSLPLLREQFF. Looking up the rest from reference TRBV7-9 and TRBJ2-1 gives the full variable domain: DTGVSQNPRHKITKRGQNVTFRCDPISEHNRLYWYRQTLGQGPEFLTYFQNEAQLEKSRLLSDRFSAERPKGSFSTLEIQRTEQGDSAMYLCASSLPLLREQFFGPGTRLTVL.

This chain uses TRBV28 with TRBJ1-2; D remains unclear. CDR1 and CDR2 from the germline V gene are MDHEN and SYDVKM. The CDR3 extends over 14 amino acids. V dropped 2 bases and J dropped 7 bases, with 14 bases sitting between them. CDR3 sequence: CASSLRGQVRGYTF. CDR3 nucleotides: TGTGCCAGCAGTTTAAGAGGGCAGGTTCGTGGCTACACCTTC.

The CDR3 coding sequence is TGTGCCAGCAGTGAATATCAAGGAGGCGGGAATTCACCCCTCCACTTT. It encodes CASSEYQGGGNSPLHF. The rearrangement joins TRBV2 to TRBJ1-6; D gene uncertain. There are 16 residues in the CDR3. The germline gives CDR1 SNHLY, CDR2 FYNNEI. With 2 bases removed from V and 7 bases from J, the gap between germline ends came to 15 bases.

The rearrangement links TRBV27 to TRBJ2-3; the D is unclear. CDR1 MNHEY and CDR2 SMNVEV come from the germline V gene (reference sequence). V gave up 10 bases and J gave up 11 bases, with 16 bases separating them. The CDR3 has 11 residues. As DNA, the CDR3 is TGTGCCACAGGTCGCGGCCGATTGCAGTATTTT. Amino acid sequence: CATGRGRLQYF.

This chain joins TRBV28 and TRBJ1-5, with D possibly matching TRBD1 (5 bases). The CDR3 has 13 amino acids. Trimming removed 6 bases at V and 6 bases at J, with 12 bases between. Germline values: CDR1 MDHEN, CDR2 SYDVKM. CDR3 protein: CASRGTRGQPQHF. The CDR3 DNA reads as TGTGCCAGCAGGGGGACCCGGGGTCAGCCCCAGCATTTT.

This chain uses TRBV11-3 with TRBJ2-2; a possible D gene is TRBD1 (6 bases). The CDR3 is 15 residues long. Germline CDR1 SGHNT, CDR2 YENEEA. V was pared by 5 bases and J by 7 bases, with 17 bases between. As DNA, the CDR3 is TGTGCCAGCAGCCCAATCAGGGGTGGTAACGGGGAGCTGTTTTTT. Translating gives CASSPIRGGNGELFF.

The genes are TRBV5-8 and TRBJ2-3; D call uncertain. V was cut by 4 bases and J by 6 bases, with 9 bases left in between. The CDR3 is 12 residues long. Germline loops: CDR1 SGHTS, CDR2 YDEGEE. CDR3 loop: CASSAYPDTQYF. CDR3 DNA sequence: TGTGCCAGCAGCGCCTATCCGGATACGCAGTATTTT. Full variable domain (rest looked up from reference TRBV5-8 and TRBJ2-3): EAGVTQSPTHLIKTRGQQATLRCSPISGHTSVYWYQQALGLGLQFLLWYDEGEERNRGNFPPRFSGRQFPNYSSELNVNALELEDSALYLCASSAYPDTQYFGPGTRLTVL.

J is TRBJ2-7 and V is TRBV29-1; TRBD1 might be the D (5 bases). Germline V gene sequence: CDR1 SQVTM, CDR2 ANQGSEA. Trimming stripped 1 base from V and 0 bases from J, with 19 bases between. The CDR3 is made up of 17 amino acids. Here the CDR3 DNA reads TGCAGCGTTGAAGTAGCTTCTGGACAAGAGTTCTCCTACGAGCAGTACTTC. Translated, it gives CSVEVASGQEFSYEQYF.

The chain couples TRBV4-1 to TRBJ2-2, with no clear D. CDR1 and CDR2 from the germline V gene are MGHRA and YSYEKL. With 1 base removed from V and 2 bases from J, the gap between germline ends came to 8 bases. This CDR3 region has 15 residues. The CDR3: CASSQVRINTGELFF. CDR3 nucleotides: TGCGCCAGCAGCCAAGTACGGATTAACACCGGGGAGCTGTTTTTT.

Notes on this clone: Other DNA sequences in this specimen translate into the identical CDR3. The genes are TRBV4-1 and TRBJ2-1; no definite D call. CDR1 is MGHRA and CDR2 is YSYEKL in the germline V gene. With 2 bases removed from V and 2 bases from J, the gap between germline ends came to 4 bases. The CDR3 extends over 13 amino acids. DNA for the CDR3: TGCGCCAGCAGCCAACGGGCCTACAATGAGCAGTTCTTC. Its translation is CASSQRAYNEQFF.

There are a few counts of this clone. This chain connects TRBV27 to TRBJ1-2; possible D gene TRBD1, 5 bases. The CDR3 has 15 residues. Germline loops: CDR1 MNHEY, CDR2 SMNVEV (reference sequence). Trimming pared 5 bases from V and 5 bases from J, leaving 18 bases between. CDR3: CASSPALGDRYGYTF. The DNA for the CDR3 is TGTGCCAGCAGTCCCGCGTTGGGGGATCGGTATGGCTACACCTTC.

The chain employs TRBV5-6 and TRBJ2-3; no definite D call. Germline loops: CDR1 SGHDT, CDR2 YYEEEE. This CDR3 contains 12 residues. Trimming stripped 0 bases from V and 5 bases from J, with 4 bases between. CDR3 loop: CASSLDGDTQYF. The CDR3 nucleotides read TGTGCCAGCAGCTTGGATGGAGATACGCAGTATTTT.

The sample holds one count of this clone. The chain has TRBV4-1 and TRBJ1-4, with TRBD1 matching 8 bases. The CDR3 is 14 residues long. Germline trimming cut 4 bases from V and 8 bases from J; bases unmatched to any gene: 6. Germline V lookup: CDR1 MGHRA, CDR2 YSYEKL. The chain's CDR3 is CASSLGQGREKLFF. DNA for the CDR3: TGCGCCAGCAGCCTTGGACAGGGAAGAGAAAAACTGTTTTTT.

The CDR3 bases are TGTGCCGGTTGGGCCCCGAATGAAAAACTGTTTTTT. This sequence encodes CAGWAPNEKLFF. The rearrangement links TRBV2 to TRBJ1-4; D gene ambiguous. From germline, CDR1 is SNHLY and CDR2 FYNNEI. CDR3 length equals 12 residues. V gave up 11 bases and J gave up 5 bases, with 12 bases separating them.

The chain employs TRBV2 and TRBJ2-1; D perhaps matches TRBD2 (5 bases). The CDR3 runs to 13 residues. Trimming removed 6 bases at V and 4 bases at J, with 10 bases between. Germline V gene lookup returns CDR1 SNHLY and CDR2 FYNNEI. The CDR3 here is CASRSGDYNEQFF. As DNA, the CDR3 is TGTGCCAGCAGGTCCGGGGATTACAATGAGCAGTTCTTC.

This clone was seen a single time. J is TRBJ2-2 and V is TRBV9; a weak D match, TRBD2 (7 bases). Germline CDR1 SGDLS, CDR2 YYNGEE. The CDR3 sequence is 16 residues long. With 0 bases removed from V and 5 bases from J, the gap between germline ends came to 14 bases. The CDR3, as DNA: TGTGCCAGCAGCGTAGGTCGGGGGGCGAGAACCGGGGAGCTGTTTTTT. Translation: CASSVGRGARTGELFF.

With respect to this clone: Other DNA sequences from this sample encode an identical CDR3 as well. This chain links TRBV6-1 with TRBJ1-5, with D unclear. With 4 bases removed from V and 0 bases from J, the gap between germline ends came to 7 bases. Germline V gives CDR1 MNHNS, CDR2 SASEGT. The CDR3 spans 14 residues. The CDR3 DNA is TGTGCCAGCAGTGGAGGGTATAGCAATCAGCCCCAGCATTTT. Encoded protein: CASSGGYSNQPQHF.

This clone occurred once. The J gene is TRBJ2-7, the V gene TRBV5-4; D is perhaps TRBD1 or TRBD2 (5 bases each). The CDR3 is 15 residues long. V shed 6 bases and J shed 0 bases, with 16 bases lying between them. Germline CDR1 reads SGHNT; CDR2 reads YYREEE (reference sequence). CDR3 coding DNA: TGTGCCAGCACCCCGGATGGGGGTCCCTCCTACGAGCAGTACTTC. This translates into CASTPDGGPSYEQYF.

The chain links TRBV10-2 to TRBJ1-2, with unresolved D. CDR3 length: 12 amino acids. Deletions cut 5 bases from V and 6 bases from J, with 10 bases between. From germline, CDR1 is WSHSY and CDR2 SAAADI. The DNA for the CDR3 is TGCGCCAGCAGTTACGGGGAAGATGGCTACACCTTC. Amino acid sequence: CASSYGEDGYTF.

As concerns this clone: At one end, the junction sequence differs from germline, possibly due to a read error. J is TRBJ2-7 and V is TRBV5-4; D unresolved. This CDR3 region has 13 residues. Germline-derived CDR1 and CDR2 are SGHNT and YYREEE (reference sequence). CDR3 sequence (DNA): TGTGCCAGCAGCTCCCTCGCAGGCGTGAACCCAACCTTC. Residues: CASSSLAGVNPTF.

This chain joins TRBV7-2 and TRBJ2-6; D unresolved. The CDR3 is made up of 14 amino acids. Germline CDR1 is SGHTA and CDR2 is FQGNSA. The V end lost 8 bases, the J end lost 3 bases, and 11 bases lay between the germline ends. CDR3 loop: CASGSGGGANVLTF. In DNA form, the CDR3 reads TGTGCCAGCGGTTCCGGCGGTGGGGCCAACGTCCTGACTTTC.

The V call is TRBV7-6, the J call TRBJ2-7; perhaps D is TRBD1 or TRBD2 (6 bases each). Trimming removed 3 bases from V and 2 bases from J, with 8 bases in between. CDR1 is SGHVS and CDR2 is FNYEAQ in the germline V gene. The CDR3 has 13 residues. The CDR3 here is CASSFGGTYEQYF. The DNA for the CDR3 is TGTGCCAGCAGCTTCGGGGGCACCTACGAGCAGTACTTC. The full variable domain, completed using reference TRBV7-6 and TRBJ2-7, is GAGVSQSPRYKVTKRGQDVALRCDPISGHVSLYWYRQALGQGPEFLTYFNYEAQQDKSGLPNDRFSAERPEGSISTLTIQRTEQRDSAMYRCASSFGGTYEQYFGPGTRLTVT.

The chain joins TRBV11-2 to TRBJ2-1; 8 bases are shared with TRBD1. CDR1 and CDR2 from the germline V gene are SGHAT and FQNNGV. The CDR3 covers 16 residues. The V and J ends lost 5 bases and 5 bases, in that order; junction bases with no gene match: 11. CDR3 region: CASSPTRDRPHNEQFF. The CDR3 DNA follows: TGTGCCAGCAGCCCAACCCGGGACAGGCCTCACAATGAGCAGTTCTTC.